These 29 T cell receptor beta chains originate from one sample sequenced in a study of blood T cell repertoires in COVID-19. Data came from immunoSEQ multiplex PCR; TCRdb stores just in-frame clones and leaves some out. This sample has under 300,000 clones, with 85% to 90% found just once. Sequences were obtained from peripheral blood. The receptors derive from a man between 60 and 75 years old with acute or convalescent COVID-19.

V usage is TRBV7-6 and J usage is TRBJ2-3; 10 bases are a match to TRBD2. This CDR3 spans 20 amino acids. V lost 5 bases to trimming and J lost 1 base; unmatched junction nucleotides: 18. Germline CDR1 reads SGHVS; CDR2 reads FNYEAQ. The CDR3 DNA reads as TGTGCCAGCAGCACTGGGCGCGGACTAGCGGCAGGGGTAGGCACAGATACGCAGTATTTT. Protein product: CASSTGRGLAAGVGTDTQYF.

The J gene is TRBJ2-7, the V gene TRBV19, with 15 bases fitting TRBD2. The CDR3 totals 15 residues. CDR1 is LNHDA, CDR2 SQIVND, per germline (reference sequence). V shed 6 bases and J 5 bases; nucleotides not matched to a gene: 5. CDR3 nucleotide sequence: TGTGCCAGTAGCCCCGGACTAGCGGGAGGGGACGAGCAGTACTTC. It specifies CASSPGLAGGDEQYF.

The CDR3 DNA reads as TGTGCCAGCAGTTCCCCCCATCGGGTGACCTCCGGCGAGCAGTACTTC. This codes for CASSSPHRVTSGEQYF. This chain joins TRBV28 and TRBJ2-7; D is uncertain. Germline V gene lookup returns CDR1 MDHEN and CDR2 SYDVKM. Trimming cost V 4 bases and J 6 bases, with 22 bases left between them. The CDR3 loop spans 16 amino acids.

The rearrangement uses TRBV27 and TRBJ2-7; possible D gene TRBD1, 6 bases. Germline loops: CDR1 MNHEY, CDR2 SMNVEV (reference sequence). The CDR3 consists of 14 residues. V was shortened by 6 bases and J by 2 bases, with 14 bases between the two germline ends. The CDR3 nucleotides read TGTGCCAGCAGCTTCCGACAGGCCCCCTACGAGCAGTACTTC. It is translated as CASSFRQAPYEQYF.

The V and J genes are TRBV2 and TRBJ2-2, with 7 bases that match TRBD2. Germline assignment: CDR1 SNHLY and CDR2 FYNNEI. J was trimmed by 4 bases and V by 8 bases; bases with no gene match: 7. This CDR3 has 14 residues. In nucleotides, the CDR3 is TGTGCCAGCGTATTACTAGCGACCACCGGGGAGCTGTTTTTT. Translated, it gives CASVLLATTGELFF.

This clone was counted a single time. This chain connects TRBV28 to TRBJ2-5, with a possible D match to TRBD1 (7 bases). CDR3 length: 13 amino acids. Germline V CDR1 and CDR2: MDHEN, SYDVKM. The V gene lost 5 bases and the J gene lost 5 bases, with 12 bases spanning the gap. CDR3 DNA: TGTGCCAGCAGTCGCTCAGGGGGGGAGACCCAGTACTTC. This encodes CASSRSGGETQYF.

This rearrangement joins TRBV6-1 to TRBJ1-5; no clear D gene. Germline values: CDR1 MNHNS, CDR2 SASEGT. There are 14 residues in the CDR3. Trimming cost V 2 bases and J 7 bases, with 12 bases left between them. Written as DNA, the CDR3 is TGTGCCAGCAGTGAATCCTCACTTACCCAGCCCCAGCATTTT. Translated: CASSESSLTQPQHF.

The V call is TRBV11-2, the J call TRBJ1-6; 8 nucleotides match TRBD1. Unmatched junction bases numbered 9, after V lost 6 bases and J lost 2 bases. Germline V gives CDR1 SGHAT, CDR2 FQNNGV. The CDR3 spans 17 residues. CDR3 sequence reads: CASSRGQGRTYNSPLHF. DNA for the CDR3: TGTGCCAGCAGTCGAGGACAGGGACGAACCTATAATTCACCCCTCCACTTT.

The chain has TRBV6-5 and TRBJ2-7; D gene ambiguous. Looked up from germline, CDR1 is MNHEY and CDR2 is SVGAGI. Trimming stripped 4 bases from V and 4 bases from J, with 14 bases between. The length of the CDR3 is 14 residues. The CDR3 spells CASSSRAGGYEQYF. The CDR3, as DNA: TGTGCCAGCAGTTCCCGCGCCGGCGGTTACGAGCAGTACTTC.

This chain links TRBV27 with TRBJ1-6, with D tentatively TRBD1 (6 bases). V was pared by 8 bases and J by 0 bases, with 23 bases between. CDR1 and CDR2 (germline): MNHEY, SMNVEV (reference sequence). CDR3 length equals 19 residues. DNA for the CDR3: TGTGCCAGCGGCCTGGGGGCTTTGACAAACCCCTCCTATAATTCACCCCTCCACTTT. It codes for CASGLGALTNPSYNSPLHF.

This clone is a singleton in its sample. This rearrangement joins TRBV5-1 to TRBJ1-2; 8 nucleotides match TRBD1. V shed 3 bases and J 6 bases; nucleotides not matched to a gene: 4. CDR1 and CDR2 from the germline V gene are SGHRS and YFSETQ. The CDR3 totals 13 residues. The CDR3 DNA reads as TGCGCCAGCAGCTACGGACAGGGTAATGGCTACACCTTC. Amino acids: CASSYGQGNGYTF. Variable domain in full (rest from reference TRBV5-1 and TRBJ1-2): KAGVTQTPRYLIKTRGQQVTLSCSPISGHRSVSWYQQTPGQGLQFLFEYFSETQRNKGNFPGRFSGRQFSNSRSEMNVSTLELGDSALYLCASSYGQGNGYTFGSGTRLTVV.

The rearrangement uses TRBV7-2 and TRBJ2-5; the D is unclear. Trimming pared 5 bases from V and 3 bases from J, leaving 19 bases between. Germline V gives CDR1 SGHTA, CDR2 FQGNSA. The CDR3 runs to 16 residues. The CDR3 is CASSPHLWQAEETQYF. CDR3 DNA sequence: TGTGCCAGCAGCCCACACCTCTGGCAGGCAGAAGAGACCCAGTACTTC.

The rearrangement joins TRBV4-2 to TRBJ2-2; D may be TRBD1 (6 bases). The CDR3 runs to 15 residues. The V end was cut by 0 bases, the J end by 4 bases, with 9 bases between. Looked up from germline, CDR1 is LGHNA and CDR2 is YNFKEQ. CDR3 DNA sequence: TGTGCCAGCAGCCAAGAGGGACAAACCACCGGGGAGCTGTTTTTT. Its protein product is CASSQEGQTTGELFF.

DNA for the CDR3: TGTGCCAGTAGCGGTCTGGATTCACCCCTCCACTTT. This encodes CASSGLDSPLHF. V is TRBV19 and J is TRBJ1-6; no clear D gene. V lost 6 bases and J 8 bases, leaving 8 bases between the germline ends. This CDR3 comprises 12 residues. Germline V lookup: CDR1 LNHDA, CDR2 SQIVND (reference sequence).

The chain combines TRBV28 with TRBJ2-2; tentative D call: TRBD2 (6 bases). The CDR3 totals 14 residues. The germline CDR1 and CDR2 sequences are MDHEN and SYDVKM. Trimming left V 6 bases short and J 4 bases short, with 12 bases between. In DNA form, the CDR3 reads TGTGCCAGCAGGGGGGGATTTCGCACCGGGGAGCTGTTTTTT. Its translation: CASRGGFRTGELFF.

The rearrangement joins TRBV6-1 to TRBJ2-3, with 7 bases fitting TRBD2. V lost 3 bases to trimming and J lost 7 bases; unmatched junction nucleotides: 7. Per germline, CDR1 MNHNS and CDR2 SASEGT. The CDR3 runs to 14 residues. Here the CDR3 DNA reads TGTGCCAGCAGTGAGGCGACTAGCACGCATACGCAGTATTTT. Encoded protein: CASSEATSTHTQYF.

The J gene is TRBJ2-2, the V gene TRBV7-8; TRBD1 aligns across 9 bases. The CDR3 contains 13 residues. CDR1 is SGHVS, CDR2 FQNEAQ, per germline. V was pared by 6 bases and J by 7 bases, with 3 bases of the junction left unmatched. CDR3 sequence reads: CASRQGAGGELFF. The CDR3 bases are TGTGCCAGCAGACAGGGGGCTGGCGGGGAGCTGTTTTTT.

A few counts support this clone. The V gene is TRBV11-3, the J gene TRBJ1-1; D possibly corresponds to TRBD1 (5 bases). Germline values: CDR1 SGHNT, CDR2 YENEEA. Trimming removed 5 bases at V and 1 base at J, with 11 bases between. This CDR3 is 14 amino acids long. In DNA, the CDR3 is TGTGCCAGCAGCCCGCAGGGAAGGAACACTGAAGCTTTCTTT. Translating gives CASSPQGRNTEAFF.

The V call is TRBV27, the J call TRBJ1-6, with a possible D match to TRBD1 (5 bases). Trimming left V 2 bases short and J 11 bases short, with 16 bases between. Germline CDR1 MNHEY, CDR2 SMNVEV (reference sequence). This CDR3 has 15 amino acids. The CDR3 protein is CASSLPRTTNPPLHF. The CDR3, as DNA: TGTGCCAGCAGTTTACCAAGGACAACAAACCCACCCCTCCACTTT.

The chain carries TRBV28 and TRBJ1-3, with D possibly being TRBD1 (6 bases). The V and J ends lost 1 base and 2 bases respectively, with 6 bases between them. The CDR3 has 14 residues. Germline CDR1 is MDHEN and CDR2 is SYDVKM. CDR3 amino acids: CASSLSGAGNTIYF. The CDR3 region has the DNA TGTGCCAGCAGTTTATCAGGGGCTGGAAACACCATATATTTT.

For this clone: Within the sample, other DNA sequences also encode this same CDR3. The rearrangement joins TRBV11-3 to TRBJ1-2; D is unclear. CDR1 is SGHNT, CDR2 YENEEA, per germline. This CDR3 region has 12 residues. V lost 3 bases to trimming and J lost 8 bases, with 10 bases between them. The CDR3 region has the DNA TGTGCCAGCAGCTTTAGAGGGTCCGGCTACACCTTC. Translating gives CASSFRGSGYTF.

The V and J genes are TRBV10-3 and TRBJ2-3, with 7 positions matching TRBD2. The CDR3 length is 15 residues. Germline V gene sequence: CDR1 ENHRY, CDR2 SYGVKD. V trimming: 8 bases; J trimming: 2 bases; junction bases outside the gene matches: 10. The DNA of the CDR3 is TGTGCCATCTGGGAAGCGGGATCCCCCACAGATACGCAGTATTTT. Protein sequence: CAIWEAGSPTDTQYF.

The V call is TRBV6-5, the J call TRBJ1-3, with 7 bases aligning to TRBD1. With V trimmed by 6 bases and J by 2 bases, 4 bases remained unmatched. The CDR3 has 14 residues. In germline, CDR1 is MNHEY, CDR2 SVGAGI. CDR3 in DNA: TGTGCCAGCAGGGCAGGGGGGCCTGGAAACACCATATATTTT. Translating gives CASRAGGPGNTIYF.

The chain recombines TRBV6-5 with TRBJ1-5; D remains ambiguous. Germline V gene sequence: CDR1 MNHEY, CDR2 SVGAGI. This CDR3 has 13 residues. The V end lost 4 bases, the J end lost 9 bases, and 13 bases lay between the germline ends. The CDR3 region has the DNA TGTGCCAGCAGTTCCCCATTCCCAGGGCCCCAGCATTTT. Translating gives CASSSPFPGPQHF.

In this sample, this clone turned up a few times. The CDR3 region has the DNA TGTGCCAGCAGTTCACCTCTTGGGGCCATCGTTTGGGATGAGCAGTTCTTC. Its translation: CASSSPLGAIVWDEQFF. The chain joins TRBV27 to TRBJ2-1; weak D call: TRBD1 (5 bases). Germline-derived CDR1 and CDR2 are MNHEY and SMNVEV (reference sequence). CDR3 length equals 17 residues. V was clipped by 4 bases and J by 8 bases, with 24 bases between them.

This CDR3 reads CAWSVSREGQPQHF. The DNA of the CDR3 is TGTGCCTGGAGTGTATCCAGGGAAGGTCAGCCCCAGCATTTT. The gene calls are TRBV30 and TRBJ1-5; possibly TRBD1 for D (5 bases). Germline loops: CDR1 GTSNPN, CDR2 SVGIG (reference sequence). The germline V and J ends were trimmed by 0 bases and 6 bases, with 12 bases remaining between them. CDR3 size: 14 residues.

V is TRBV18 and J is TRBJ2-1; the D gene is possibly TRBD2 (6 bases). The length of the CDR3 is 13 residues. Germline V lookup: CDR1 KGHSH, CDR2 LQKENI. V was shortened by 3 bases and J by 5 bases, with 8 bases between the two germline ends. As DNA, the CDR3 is TGTGCCAGCTCACCTCCGGGGGACAATGAGCAGTTCTTC. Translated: CASSPPGDNEQFF.

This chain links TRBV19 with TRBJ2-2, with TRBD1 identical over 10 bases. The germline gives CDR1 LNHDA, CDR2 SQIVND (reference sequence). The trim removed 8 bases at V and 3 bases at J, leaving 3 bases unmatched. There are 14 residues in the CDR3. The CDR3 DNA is TGTGCCAGTGGACAGGGGGAAGACACCGGGGAGCTGTTTTTT. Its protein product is CASGQGEDTGELFF.

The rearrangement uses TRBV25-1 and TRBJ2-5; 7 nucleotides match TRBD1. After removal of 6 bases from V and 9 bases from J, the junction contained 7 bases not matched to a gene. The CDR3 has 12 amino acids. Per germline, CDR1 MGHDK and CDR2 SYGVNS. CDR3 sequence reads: CASRETDRAQYF. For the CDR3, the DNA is TGTGCCAGCAGGGAGACCGACAGGGCCCAGTACTTC. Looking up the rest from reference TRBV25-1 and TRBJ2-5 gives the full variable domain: EADIYQTPRYLVIGTGKKITLECSQTMGHDKMYWYQQDPGMELHLIHYSYGVNSTEKGDLSSESTVSRIRTEHFPLTLESARPSHTSQYLCASRETDRAQYFGPGTRLLVL.